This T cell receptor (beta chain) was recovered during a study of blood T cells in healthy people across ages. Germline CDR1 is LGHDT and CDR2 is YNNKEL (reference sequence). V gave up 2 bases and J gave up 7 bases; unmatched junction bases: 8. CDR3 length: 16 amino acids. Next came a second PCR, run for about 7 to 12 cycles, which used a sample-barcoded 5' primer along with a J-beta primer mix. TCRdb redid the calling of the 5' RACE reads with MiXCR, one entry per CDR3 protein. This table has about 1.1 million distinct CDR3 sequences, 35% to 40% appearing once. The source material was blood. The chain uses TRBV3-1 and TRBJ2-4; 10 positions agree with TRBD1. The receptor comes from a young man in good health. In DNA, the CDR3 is TGTGCCAGCAGCCAAAGGACAGGGGGTTTCGGGAACATTCAGTACTTC. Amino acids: CASSQRTGGFGNIQYF. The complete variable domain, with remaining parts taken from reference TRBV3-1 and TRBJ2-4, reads DTAVSQTPKYLVTQMGNDKSIKCEQNLGHDTMYWYKQDSKKFLKIMFSYNNKELIINETVPNRFSPKSPDKAHLNLHINSLELGDSAVYFCASSQRTGGFGNIQYFGAGTRLSVL.